This passage covers 30 T cell receptor beta chains from one sample sequenced in a study of early T cells in non-severe SARS-CoV-2 infection. A single record per CDR3 protein comes from TCRdb applying MiXCR to the 5' RACE reads. The sample lists 90,000 to 130,000 distinct CDR3 sequences; 9.5% to 13% were seen once. Sequencing was done on a sample of whole blood. The receptors shown here come from an adult who was a healthcare worker with PCR-confirmed SARS-CoV-2 infection or an uninfected control (not recorded which).

A few counts support this clonotype. The rearrangement joins TRBV2 to TRBJ1-5; 7 nucleotides match TRBD1. The CDR3 totals 14 residues. The V gene's germline CDR1 is SNHLY and CDR2 FYNNEI. Trimming cost V 7 bases and J 6 bases; bases outside gene matches: 9. The chain's CDR3 is CASNYQGGTQPQHF. The CDR3 DNA sequence: TGTGCCAGCAATTACCAGGGGGGAACTCAGCCCCAGCATTTT. The full variable domain, completed using reference TRBV2 and TRBJ1-5, is EPEVTQTPSHQVTQMGQEVILRCVPISNHLYFYWYRQILGQKVEFLVSFYNNEISEKSEIFDDQFSVERPDGSNFTLKIRSTKLEDSAMYFCASNYQGGTQPQHFGDGTRLSIL.

This clonotype was seen a handful of times. The rearrangement links TRBV3-1 to TRBJ2-1; TRBD2 aligns across 11 bases. Germline CDR1 reads LGHDT; CDR2 reads YNNKEL (reference sequence). The CDR3 contains 15 residues. J was trimmed by 8 bases and V by 4 bases; bases with no gene match: 7. CDR3 DNA: TGTGCCAGCAGCCCAATTAGCGGGAGGGCCCATGAGCAGTTCTTC. Translated: CASSPISGRAHEQFF.

The sample holds many counts of this clonotype. The chain has TRBV2 and TRBJ2-3; 14 bases are shared with TRBD2. There are 15 residues in the CDR3. V dropped 1 base and J dropped 7; count of bases not matched to a gene: 1. Germline-derived CDR1 and CDR2 are SNHLY and FYNNEI. The CDR3 is CASSEGTSGGNTQYF. In nucleotides, the CDR3 is TGTGCCAGCAGTGAAGGGACTAGCGGGGGGAATACGCAGTATTTT.

The chain combines TRBV5-4 with TRBJ2-3; D tentatively reads TRBD1 or TRBD2 (5 bases each). The CDR3 consists of 14 residues. Germline-derived CDR1 and CDR2 are SGHNT and YYREEE (reference sequence). The V and J ends lost 0 bases and 5 bases respectively, with 10 bases between them. DNA for the CDR3: TGTGCCAGCAGCTTGGATCAGGGAGTAGATACGCAGTATTTT. It is translated as CASSLDQGVDTQYF.

Ten or more counts support this clonotype. This sequence joins TRBV11-2 and TRBJ1-5; 7 bases match TRBD1. CDR1 is SGHAT and CDR2 is FQNNGV in the germline V gene. The V and J ends lost 3 bases and 3 bases, in that order; junction bases with no gene match: 2. The length of the CDR3 is 14 residues. The CDR3 is CASSLGQPNQPQHF. CDR3 nucleotide sequence: TGTGCCAGCAGCTTGGGACAGCCCAATCAGCCCCAGCATTTT. The entire variable domain, with the rest obtained from reference TRBV11-2 and TRBJ1-5, is as follows: EAGVAQSPRYKIIEKRQSVAFWCNPISGHATLYWYQQILGQGPKLLIQFQNNGVVDDSQLPKDRFSAERLKGVDSTLKIQPAKLEDSAVYLCASSLGQPNQPQHFGDGTRLSIL.

This clonotype was observed at least ten times. J is TRBJ1-3 and V is TRBV6-6, with D uncertain. This CDR3 has 14 amino acids. V gave up 7 bases and J gave up 0 bases, with 10 bases separating them. Germline V gives CDR1 MNHNY, CDR2 SVGAGI (reference sequence). The CDR3 loop reads CASTLEVSGNTIYF. In DNA form, the CDR3 reads TGTGCCAGCACCTTAGAAGTCTCTGGAAACACCATATATTTT.

This clonotype was seen at least ten times. The chain couples TRBV27 to TRBJ2-1; 7 nucleotides line up with TRBD2. Germline trimming cut 0 bases from V and 0 bases from J; bases unmatched to any gene: 8. The CDR3 is 18 residues long. CDR1 and CDR2 (germline): MNHEY, SMNVEV (reference sequence). CDR3 sequence (DNA): TGTGCCAGCAGTTTATCGATACCTAGCGGTACCTCCTACAATGAGCAGTTCTTC. It is translated as CASSLSIPSGTSYNEQFF.

The DNA for the CDR3 is TGTGCCAGCAGCTACCTGGGACAGGGGAATACTGAAGCTTTCTTT. This sequence encodes CASSYLGQGNTEAFF. This chain links TRBV5-5 with TRBJ1-1; 10 bases are a match to TRBD1. The CDR3 spans 15 residues. Germline V CDR1 and CDR2: SGHKS, YYEKEE (reference sequence). With 3 bases clipped from V and 5 bases from J, the junction kept 7 bases outside the gene matches.

This clonotype was seen ten or more times. The chain is built from TRBV28 and TRBJ2-2; D remains ambiguous. This CDR3 comprises 14 residues. Germline V lookup: CDR1 MDHEN, CDR2 SYDVKM. Trimming removed 1 base at V and 2 bases at J, with 5 bases between. The CDR3 sequence is CASSLFRNTGELFF. CDR3 DNA sequence: TGTGCCAGCAGTTTATTCCGAAACACCGGGGAGCTGTTTTTT.

This clonotype was counted only a few times. The V and J genes are TRBV2 and TRBJ1-6; D gene uncertain. The V end lost 10 bases, the J end lost 7 bases, and 14 bases lay between the germline ends. The CDR3 contains 13 residues. Germline V CDR1 and CDR2: SNHLY, FYNNEI. The CDR3 region is CAIREGGNSPLHF. The CDR3 DNA reads as TGTGCCATACGGGAAGGCGGAAATTCACCCCTCCACTTT.

The chain uses TRBV5-6 and TRBJ2-7, with D maybe TRBD2 (7 bases). Trimming left V 1 base short and J 4 bases short, with 12 bases between. Germline CDR1 is SGHDT and CDR2 is YYEEEE. The CDR3 sequence is 14 residues long. Here the CDR3 reads CASSLRGAGYEQYF. CDR3 coding DNA: TGTGCCAGCAGCTTGCGGGGGGCCGGGTACGAGCAGTACTTC.

This clonotype was recorded many times. The genes are TRBV28 and TRBJ1-4; D not certain. Germline assignment: CDR1 MDHEN and CDR2 SYDVKM. Trimming removed 3 bases at V and 0 bases at J, with 5 bases between. The CDR3 covers 14 residues. CDR3 protein: CASSLDATNEKLFF. The CDR3 region has the DNA TGTGCCAGCAGTTTGGATGCAACTAATGAAAAACTGTTTTTT.

About this clonotype: A single base separates this from a much larger clone, so it may be a read error. The chain links TRBV11-1 to TRBJ2-6; 8 nucleotides agree with TRBD1. CDR1 and CDR2 from the germline V gene are SGHAT and FQDESV (reference sequence). The CDR3 consists of 17 residues. CDR3 DNA sequence: TGTGCCAGCAGCTCTCGACAGGGGCCGGCTGGGGCCAACGTCCCGACTTTC. It specifies CASSSRQGPAGANVPTF.

The chain has TRBV5-1 and TRBJ2-1; 7 bases align to TRBD2. The CDR3 has 15 residues. Unmatched junction bases numbered 10, after V lost 4 bases and J lost 6 bases. CDR1 SGHRS and CDR2 YFSETQ come from the germline V gene. The CDR3 nucleotides are TGCGCCAGCAGCCTCGGACTAGTCGGAGGCAATGAGCAGTTCTTC. This gives the protein CASSLGLVGGNEQFF.

The chain uses TRBV11-2 and TRBJ1-2; TRBD1 matches at 10 bases. The CDR3 spans 14 residues. Trimming cost V 5 bases and J 8 bases; bases outside gene matches: 8. Germline V gene sequence: CDR1 SGHAT, CDR2 FQNNGV. CDR3 protein: CASSPSRTGGGYTF. The CDR3 DNA reads as TGTGCCAGCAGCCCCTCCCGGACAGGGGGAGGCTACACCTTC. The complete variable domain, with remaining parts taken from reference TRBV11-2 and TRBJ1-2, reads EAGVAQSPRYKIIEKRQSVAFWCNPISGHATLYWYQQILGQGPKLLIQFQNNGVVDDSQLPKDRFSAERLKGVDSTLKIQPAKLEDSAVYLCASSPSRTGGGYTFGSGTRLTVV.

The table lists this clonotype with many counts. The rearrangement joins TRBV7-2 to TRBJ2-3; weak D call: TRBD2 (6 bases). V gave up 6 bases and J gave up 2 bases, with 12 bases separating them. The CDR3 runs 14 residues. Germline-derived CDR1 and CDR2 are SGHTA and FQGNSA. The CDR3 loop reads CASSYAGSTDTQYF. CDR3 nucleotides: TGTGCCAGCAGTTACGCGGGGTCCACAGATACGCAGTATTTT. The variable domain in full, completed from reference TRBV7-2 and TRBJ2-3, reads GAGVSQSPSNKVTEKGKDVELRCDPISGHTALYWYRQSLGQGLEFLIYFQGNSAPDKSGLPSDRFSAERTGGSVSTLTIQRTQQEDSAVYLCASSYAGSTDTQYFGPGTRLTVL.

This clonotype was recorded a few times. The V gene is TRBV18, the J gene TRBJ1-2; unclear D gene. V was clipped by 6 bases and J by 1 base, with 12 bases between them. CDR1 is KGHSH and CDR2 is LQKENI in the germline V gene. The CDR3 length is 14 residues. The CDR3, as DNA: TGTGCCAGCTCCCCCCCTGGGGTTAACTATGGCTACACCTTC. Protein product: CASSPPGVNYGYTF.

The CDR3 DNA is TGTGCCAGCAGTTCCTTTGACAATGAGCAGTTCTTC. This translates into CASSSFDNEQFF. The chain employs TRBV27 and TRBJ2-1, with D unresolved. This CDR3 has 12 residues. CDR1 and CDR2 from the germline V gene are MNHEY and SMNVEV (reference sequence). Trimming cost V 4 bases and J 5 bases, with 6 bases left between them.

CDR3 amino acids: CSVEGDTSGETQYF. DNA of the CDR3: TGCAGCGTTGAGGGGGACACTTCTGGGGAGACCCAGTACTTC. This chain connects TRBV29-1 to TRBJ2-5; D possibly corresponds to TRBD1 (6 bases). CDR3 length: 14 residues. V was clipped by 3 bases and J by 5 bases, with 16 bases between them. The germline V gene encodes CDR1 SQVTM and CDR2 ANQGSEA.

This clonotype came up many times. The V call is TRBV29-1, the J call TRBJ1-2, with D possibly matching TRBD1 (6 bases). This CDR3 contains 14 residues. CDR1 SQVTM and CDR2 ANQGSEA come from the germline V gene. V was shortened by 2 bases and J by 7 bases, with 17 bases between the two germline ends. The chain's CDR3 is CSVEIQGRRGGYTF. DNA for the CDR3: TGCAGCGTTGAAATCCAGGGGCGGAGGGGTGGCTACACCTTC. The full variable domain, rest sourced from reference TRBV29-1 and TRBJ1-2, is SAVISQKPSRDICQRGTSLTIQCQVDSQVTMMFWYRQQPGQSLTLIATANQGSEATYESGFVIDKFPISRPNLTFSTLTVSNMSPEDSSIYLCSVEIQGRRGGYTFGSGTRLTVV.

This clonotype was picked up many times. This sequence joins TRBV5-1 and TRBJ2-2; 8 nucleotides agree with TRBD2. Trimming removed 0 bases from V and 1 base from J; junction bases left unmatched: 8. CDR1 is SGHRS and CDR2 is YFSETQ in the germline V gene. The length of the CDR3 is 18 residues. CDR3 DNA: TGCGCCAGCAGCTTGGCCCCTGCGGGGGGCCAGAACACCGGGGAGCTGTTTTTT. This encodes CASSLAPAGGQNTGELFF.

The gene calls are TRBV11-2 and TRBJ1-2; D might be TRBD1 (5 bases). CDR3 size: 14 residues. With 6 bases removed from V and 2 bases from J, the gap between germline ends came to 13 bases. Germline CDR1 is SGHAT and CDR2 is FQNNGV. The CDR3 is CASRTSPGNYGYTF. The CDR3 nucleotides read TGTGCCAGCAGGACCTCCCCAGGGAACTATGGCTACACCTTC.

This clonotype came up many times. The chain combines TRBV20-1 with TRBJ1-4, with D possibly being TRBD1 (5 bases). Between the trimmed V and J ends, which lost 3 bases and 8 bases, there was a span of 13 bases. This CDR3 has 13 residues. Germline CDR1 and CDR2: DFQATT and SNEGSKA (reference sequence). The DNA of the CDR3 is TGCAGTGCTAGTACGGGACCGGAGGAAAAACTGTTTTTT. Translation: CSASTGPEEKLFF.

The table lists this clonotype with many counts. V is TRBV29-1 and J is TRBJ2-1; 12 bases match TRBD1. J lost 8 bases, V lost 5 bases, and 7 bases had no gene match. CDR3 size: 14 residues. Germline CDR1 SQVTM, CDR2 ANQGSEA. In DNA form, the CDR3 reads TGCAGCGTTCGGGACAGGGGGCTAGGCGATGAGCAGTTCTTC. Protein sequence: CSVRDRGLGDEQFF.

This rearrangement joins TRBV11-2 to TRBJ2-4; a weak D match, TRBD2 (5 bases). The CDR3 runs to 17 residues. Germline V gives CDR1 SGHAT, CDR2 FQNNGV. Trimming cost V 7 bases and J 0 bases, with 19 bases left between them. The CDR3 bases are TGTGCCAGCATCCTAGGCGGGCAAGGCCTAGCCAAAAACATTCAGTACTTC. Protein sequence: CASILGGQGLAKNIQYF.

V gene TRBV9 combines with J gene TRBJ2-7, with a possible D match to TRBD2 (5 bases). V gave up 0 bases and J gave up 5 bases, with 15 bases separating them. CDR1 SGDLS and CDR2 YYNGEE come from the germline V gene. The CDR3 sequence is 15 residues long. Here the CDR3 reads CASSVGAGESHEQYF. The CDR3 DNA reads as TGTGCCAGCAGCGTAGGGGCCGGGGAATCCCACGAGCAGTACTTC.

This clonotype was observed many times. The genes are TRBV10-3 and TRBJ2-2; D gene unclear. Germline-derived CDR1 and CDR2 are ENHRY and SYGVKD. V was shortened by 6 bases and J by 6 bases, with 17 bases between the two germline ends. The CDR3 is 15 residues long. The CDR3 bases are TGTGCCATCAGGCCCACCGGGCCCCTCCCCGGGGAGCTGTTTTTT. Its protein is CAIRPTGPLPGELFF.

This clonotype was detected a few times. The V call is TRBV11-2, the J call TRBJ1-6; no firm D call. The germline V and J ends were trimmed by 1 base and 9 bases, with 10 bases remaining between them. The germline V gene encodes CDR1 SGHAT and CDR2 FQNNGV. The CDR3 extends over 14 amino acids. The CDR3 protein is CASSLVGQSSPLHF. The CDR3 nucleotides are TGTGCCAGCAGCTTAGTAGGGCAGAGTTCACCCCTCCACTTT.

The V gene is TRBV29-1, the J gene TRBJ1-1, with 8 positions matching TRBD1. Trimming at V came to 4 bases and at J to 5 bases, leaving 6 bases not matched to a gene. CDR1 and CDR2 from the germline V gene are SQVTM and ANQGSEA. The CDR3 contains 13 residues. CDR3 sequence: CSVVTGEVTEAFF. The CDR3 DNA sequence: TGCAGCGTTGTGACAGGGGAGGTGACTGAAGCTTTCTTT.

This clonotype was observed a few times. The genes are TRBV2 and TRBJ1-2, with 9 bases lining up with TRBD1. The V gene's germline CDR1 is SNHLY and CDR2 FYNNEI. V shed 2 bases and J 3 bases; nucleotides not matched to a gene: 7. The CDR3 extends over 16 amino acids. Here the CDR3 reads CASSEYGQGHDYGYTF. The DNA for the CDR3 is TGTGCCAGCAGTGAATACGGACAGGGGCACGACTATGGCTACACCTTC.